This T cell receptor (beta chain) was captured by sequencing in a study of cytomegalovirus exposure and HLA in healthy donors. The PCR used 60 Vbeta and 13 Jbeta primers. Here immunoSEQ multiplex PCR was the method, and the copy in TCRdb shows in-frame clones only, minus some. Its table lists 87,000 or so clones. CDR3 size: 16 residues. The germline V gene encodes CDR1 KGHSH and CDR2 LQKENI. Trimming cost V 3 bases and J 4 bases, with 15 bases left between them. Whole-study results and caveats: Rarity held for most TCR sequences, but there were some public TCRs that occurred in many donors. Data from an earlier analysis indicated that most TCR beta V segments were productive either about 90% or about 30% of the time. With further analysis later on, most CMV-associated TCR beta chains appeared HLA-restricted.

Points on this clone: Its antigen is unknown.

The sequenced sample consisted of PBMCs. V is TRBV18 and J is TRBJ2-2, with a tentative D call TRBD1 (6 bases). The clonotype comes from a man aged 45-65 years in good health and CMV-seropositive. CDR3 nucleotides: TGTGCCAGCTCACCTTTTTGGGACATCCTCACCGGGGAGCTGTTTTTT. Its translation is CASSPFWDILTGELFF.